A selection of T cell receptor beta chains follows, all from one sample in a study of blood T cells in healthy people across ages. TCRdb fed the 5' RACE reads into MiXCR, producing one record per CDR3 protein. This table holds 650,000 to 1,000,000 distinct CDR3 sequences, around 36% found once. Sample: blood. The receptor source for this set is a man in his late teens or twenties in good health. Each CDR3 is given with its conserved first and last residue. Each record gives: V gene, clone size, D gene, J gene, CDR3 protein, CDR3 DNA. D genes are given only for firm matches. A clone size is listed for some rows: how often the clone was seen (once, few, many), or a class if it is expanded.

V: TRBV11-2
size: few
D: .
J: TRBJ2-7
CDR3: CASTRSYYEQYF
DNA: TGTGCCAGCACCCGATCCTACTACGAGCAGTACTTC

V: TRBV5-6
size: .
D: .
J: TRBJ2-2
CDR3: CASRGETNTGELFF
DNA: TGTGCCAGCAGGGGGGAGACGAACACCGGGGAGCTGTTTTTT

V: TRBV28
size: .
D: .
J: TRBJ1-2
CDR3: CAGRISGVAYGYTF
DNA: TGTGCCGGCAGGATCAGCGGGGTTGCCTATGGCTACACCTTC

V: TRBV7-3
size: .
D: .
J: TRBJ2-5
CDR3: CASSLFLGETQYF
DNA: TGTGCCAGCAGCTTATTCCTGGGAGAGACCCAGTACTTC

V: TRBV2
size: many
D: TRBD2
J: TRBJ2-5
CDR3: CASMTSGGVWQETQYF
DNA: TGTGCCAGCATGACTAGCGGGGGGGTCTGGCAAGAGACCCAGTACTTC

V: TRBV9
size: .
D: TRBD1
J: TRBJ1-2
CDR3: CASSAIGGQVDGYTF
DNA: TGTGCCAGCAGCGCCATAGGGGGACAGGTCGATGGCTACACCTTC

V: TRBV7-6
size: many
D: TRBD2
J: TRBJ2-7
CDR3: CASSPIAGTSPYEQYF
DNA: TGTGCCAGCAGCCCCATAGCGGGGACCTCCCCCTACGAGCAGTACTTC

V: TRBV7-2
size: few
D: .
J: TRBJ1-2
CDR3: CASSQPPYGYTF
DNA: TGTGCCAGCAGCCAACCACCCTATGGCTACACCTTC

V: TRBV20-1
size: few
D: TRBD1
J: TRBJ2-7
CDR3: CSARIDRGLSYEQYF
DNA: TGCAGTGCTAGGATAGACAGGGGCCTTTCCTACGAGCAGTACTTC

V: TRBV20-1
size: few
D: TRBD2
J: TRBJ2-3
CDR3: CSARDPSGGALTDTQYF
DNA: TGCAGTGCTAGAGATCCTAGCGGGGGGGCATTAACAGATACGCAGTATTTT

V: TRBV7-8
size: few
D: .
J: TRBJ2-7
CDR3: CASSLRGLGYEQYF
DNA: TGTGCCAGCAGCTTAAGGGGTCTGGGGTACGAGCAGTACTTC

V: TRBV12-3/TRBV12-4
size: .
D: .
J: TRBJ1-6
CDR3: CASSPGLRGNSPLHF
DNA: TGTGCCAGCAGCCCTGGCCTGCGGGGAAATTCACCCCTCCACTTT

V: TRBV7-3
size: .
D: .
J: TRBJ1-1
CDR3: CASSLYRTENTEAFF
DNA: TGTGCCAGCAGCCTATACCGGACGGAGAACACTGAAGCTTTCTTT

V: TRBV13
size: few
D: .
J: TRBJ1-2
CDR3: CASSEDPRGYTF
DNA: TGTGCCAGCAGCGAAGACCCGCGGGGCTACACCTTC

V: TRBV7-7
size: .
D: .
J: TRBJ2-2
CDR3: CASTRSLRAGELFF
DNA: TGTGCTAGCACCAGATCACTCCGAGCCGGGGAGCTGTTTTTT

V: TRBV5-5
size: .
D: TRBD1
J: TRBJ2-5
CDR3: CASSVGQPGTQYF
DNA: TGTGCCAGCAGCGTGGGACAGCCAGGGACCCAGTACTTC

V: TRBV7-2
size: few
D: TRBD2
J: TRBJ2-1
CDR3: CASSMGLAGVSNEQFF
DNA: TGTGCCAGCAGCATGGGACTAGCGGGAGTTAGCAATGAGCAGTTCTTC

V: TRBV29-1
size: .
D: TRBD2
J: TRBJ2-3
CDR3: CSVAQLAGGSDTQYF
DNA: TGCAGCGTTGCACAGCTAGCGGGGGGATCAGATACGCAGTATTTT

V: TRBV5-4
size: many
D: TRBD2
J: TRBJ2-3
CDR3: CASSPGGRATDTQYF
DNA: TGTGCCAGCAGCCCGGGGGGTAGAGCCACAGATACGCAGTATTTT

V: TRBV6-5
size: .
D: TRBD2
J: TRBJ2-5
CDR3: CASSWAFSGEETQYF
DNA: TGTGCCAGCAGTTGGGCCTTTAGCGGGGAAGAGACCCAGTACTTC

V: TRBV20-1
size: .
D: TRBD1
J: TRBJ2-1
CDR3: CSARAGTGGNEQFF
DNA: TGCAGTGCTAGGGCCGGGACAGGGGGCAATGAGCAGTTCTTC

V: TRBV10-3
size: .
D: .
J: TRBJ1-5
CDR3: CAISEGSPGQPQHF
DNA: TGTGCCATCAGTGAGGGATCCCCGGGACAGCCCCAGCATTTT

V: TRBV7-2
size: once
D: .
J: TRBJ1-2
CDR3: CASSLELSLNYGYTF
DNA: TGTGCCAGCAGCTTAGAGTTAAGCCTGAACTATGGCTACACCTTC

V: TRBV5-1
size: .
D: TRBD1
J: TRBJ2-7
CDR3: CACSAGQGVIYEQYF
DNA: TGCGCCTGCAGCGCCGGACAGGGAGTAATCTACGAGCAGTACTTC

V: TRBV27
size: few
D: .
J: TRBJ1-6
CDR3: CASSARRVDSPLHF
DNA: TGTGCCAGCAGTGCCCGGCGGGTGGATTCACCCCTCCACTTT

V: TRBV10-3
size: few
D: TRBD1
J: TRBJ1-1
CDR3: CAIRGTGMNTEAFF
DNA: TGTGCCATCAGGGGGACAGGAATGAACACTGAAGCTTTCTTT

V: TRBV2
size: .
D: .
J: TRBJ2-7
CDR3: CASRGRETSYEQYF
DNA: TGTGCCAGCAGAGGAAGGGAGACCTCCTACGAGCAGTACTTC

V: TRBV10-3
size: .
D: .
J: TRBJ2-5
CDR3: CAISGKAGGQETQYF
DNA: TGTGCCATCAGTGGGAAGGCGGGCGGCCAAGAGACCCAGTACTTC

V: TRBV4-2
size: many
D: TRBD2
J: TRBJ2-5
CDR3: CASSQVASGGQETQYF
DNA: TGTGCCAGCAGCCAAGTGGCTAGCGGGGGGCAAGAGACCCAGTACTTC

V: TRBV7-3
size: few
D: TRBD1
J: TRBJ1-1
CDR3: CASSPQGAVNTEAFF
DNA: TGTGCCAGCAGCCCCCAGGGGGCGGTGAACACTGAAGCTTTCTTT

V: TRBV20-1
size: few
D: .
J: TRBJ1-2
CDR3: CSARDSVGYGYTF
DNA: TGCAGTGCTAGAGATTCCGTCGGCTATGGCTACACCTTC

V: TRBV6-1
size: .
D: TRBD2
J: TRBJ2-3
CDR3: CASSVGLVADTQYF
DNA: TGTGCCAGCAGTGTCGGACTAGTAGCAGATACGCAGTATTTT